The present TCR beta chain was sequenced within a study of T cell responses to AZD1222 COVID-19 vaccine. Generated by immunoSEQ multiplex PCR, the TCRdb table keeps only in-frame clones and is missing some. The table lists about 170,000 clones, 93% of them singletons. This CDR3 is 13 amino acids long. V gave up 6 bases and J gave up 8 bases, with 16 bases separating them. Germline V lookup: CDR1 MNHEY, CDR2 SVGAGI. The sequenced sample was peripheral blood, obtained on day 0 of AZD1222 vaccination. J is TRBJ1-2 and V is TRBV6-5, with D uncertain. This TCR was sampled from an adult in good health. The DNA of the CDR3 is TGTGCCAGCAGCACCGGGCCAAGGTGGGGCTACACCTTC. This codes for CASSTGPRWGYTF.